The 20 T cell receptor beta chains in this list originate from one sample, sequenced in a study of blood T cells in healthy people across ages. The second PCR ran about 6 to 11 cycles with a sample-barcoded 5' primer and J-beta primers. MiXCR, applied by TCRdb to the 5' RACE reads, yields one record per CDR3 protein. The table lists more than 650,000 distinct CDR3 sequences, around 24% of them singletons. These records were also assigned to another study, of T cells of mothers and their children.

Specimen: blood. All receptors come from a boy between 5 and 17 years old in good health.

V gene TRBV13 combines with J gene TRBJ1-2; no firm D call. Germline lookup yields CDR1 PRHDT and CDR2 FYEKMQ (reference sequence). This CDR3 is built from 12 residues. Trimming removed 5 bases at V and 6 bases at J, with 10 bases between. CDR3 DNA: TGTGCCAGCAGCCCCTTGGACGATGGCTACACCTTC. Amino acid sequence: CASSPLDDGYTF.

This clonotype was observed a handful of times. V is TRBV20-1 and J is TRBJ2-1; 8 bases agree with TRBD2. The last part of the DNA fits TRBJ2-5 better; the J call may be wrong. This CDR3 has 15 residues. Looked up from germline, CDR1 is DFQATT and CDR2 is SNEGSKA (reference sequence). CDR3: CSAALLRGGRETQYF. The CDR3 region has the DNA TGCAGTGCCGCTCTCCTACGGGGGGGCCGGGAGACCCAGTACTTC.

This clonotype occurred a few times. This chain uses TRBV28 with TRBJ2-5; 12 bases match TRBD2. Trimming at V came to 6 bases and at J to 3 bases, leaving 11 bases not matched to a gene. The CDR3 contains 17 residues. The germline V gene has CDR1 MDHEN and CDR2 SYDVKM. The CDR3 DNA reads TGTGCCAGCAGCCGAATAACTAGCGGGGGGCCGGAAGAGACCCAGTACTTC. This translates into CASSRITSGGPEETQYF.

This clonotype was picked up a small number of times. The V and J genes are TRBV29-1 and TRBJ1-2; D call uncertain. The CDR3 is 12 amino acids. CDR1 and CDR2 (germline): SQVTM, ANQGSEA. Trimming took 1 base from V and 8 from J, leaving 11 bases between them. The CDR3 DNA reads TGCAGCGTTGAAGGTTTCATACGGGGCTACACCTTC. It yields the protein CSVEGFIRGYTF.

This clonotype showed up just a few times. The chain employs TRBV7-3 and TRBJ2-5; possibly TRBD1 or TRBD2 for D (7 bases each). The end of the DNA aligns better with TRBJ2-1, so the J call may be wrong. CDR3 size: 16 residues. Germline values: CDR1 SGHTA, CDR2 FQGTGA. This chain's CDR3 is CASSLHRQGGDNEQFF. The CDR3 nucleotides are TGTGCCAGCAGCCTCCATCGACAGGGAGGGGACAATGAGCAGTTCTTC.

This clonotype was counted ten times or more. CDR3 nucleotides: TGTGCCAGCAGCGTACAGGGGGCGGGAGAGACCCAGTACTTC. Protein sequence: CASSVQGAGETQYF. This chain uses TRBV5-4 with TRBJ2-5, with 9 nucleotides matching TRBD1. This CDR3 spans 14 amino acids. CDR1 and CDR2 from the germline V gene are SGHNT and YYREEE (reference sequence). The trim removed 4 bases at V and 4 bases at J, leaving 5 bases unmatched.

This clonotype was seen only a few times. V and J are TRBV7-2 and TRBJ2-2; possibly TRBD2 for D (5 bases). Trimming pared 2 bases from V and 1 base from J, leaving 11 bases between. Germline-derived CDR1 and CDR2 are SGHTA and FQGNSA. The CDR3 consists of 16 residues. The CDR3 DNA reads as TGTGCCAGCAGCTTAAACGGGGTCGGGAACACCGGGGAGCTGTTTTTT. It encodes CASSLNGVGNTGELFF.

This clonotype was recorded a few times. An end of the junction differs from the germline gene, which may be a read error. This chain links TRBV28 with TRBJ2-7; D is uncertain. Germline CDR1 and CDR2: MDHEN and SYDVKM. This CDR3 has 11 amino acids. CDR3 sequence: CASSTRAGWDF. The CDR3 DNA follows: TGTGCCAGCAGCACTCGCGCAGGCTGGGACTTC.

This clonotype came up a few times. The chain is built from TRBV5-1 and TRBJ2-4; 7 nucleotides line up with TRBD2. Germline loops: CDR1 SGHRS, CDR2 YFSETQ. With 4 bases clipped from V and 5 bases from J, the junction kept 12 bases outside the gene matches. The CDR3 is 16 residues long. DNA of the CDR3: TGCGCCAGCAGCCCCAAACCAGTGGGGGGGGAAAACATTCAGTACTTC. This codes for CASSPKPVGGENIQYF.

This clonotype showed up just a few times. V usage is TRBV5-1 and J usage is TRBJ2-3; D is undetermined. This CDR3 contains 16 residues. V lost 0 bases and J 5 bases, leaving 16 bases between the germline ends. Germline values: CDR1 SGHRS, CDR2 YFSETQ. This CDR3 reads CASSLGHPTLKDTQYF. CDR3 sequence (DNA): TGCGCCAGCAGCTTGGGGCACCCCACCCTAAAAGATACGCAGTATTTT.

This clonotype was observed at least ten times. V and J are TRBV2 and TRBJ2-5; 7 positions agree with TRBD2. The CDR3 contains 12 residues. The germline gives CDR1 SNHLY, CDR2 FYNNEI. The trim removed 4 bases at V and 4 bases at J, leaving 0 bases unmatched. The CDR3 DNA follows: TGTGCCAGCAGTGCGGGGGGAGAGACCCAGTACTTC. Encoded protein: CASSAGGETQYF.

The rearrangement links TRBV4-1 to TRBJ2-5; D call uncertain. The DNA matches TRBJ2-7 better at its end, which makes the J call doubtful. The CDR3 consists of 15 residues. Germline V gives CDR1 MGHRA, CDR2 YSYEKL. As DNA, the CDR3 is TGCGCCAGCAGCCAAGAATCGGGCGGACCCTACGAGCAGTACTTC. This gives the protein CASSQESGGPYEQYF.

V and J are TRBV12-3 or TRBV12-4 and TRBJ1-5, with unresolved D. The CDR3 is 13 amino acids. Trimming removed 6 bases from V and 5 bases from J, with 11 bases in between. Written as DNA, the CDR3 is TGTGCCAGCAGCCCCGACGGCCATCAGCCCCAGCATTTT. This encodes CASSPDGHQPQHF.

This clonotype was seen more than once but under ten times. The chain carries TRBV12-3 or TRBV12-4 and TRBJ2-5; D gene ambiguous. V lost 4 bases to trimming and J lost 1 base, with 7 bases between them. The CDR3 sequence is 13 residues long. CDR3 loop: CASSYTAQETQYF. The CDR3 DNA reads TGTGCCAGCAGTTATACAGCCCAAGAGACCCAGTACTTC.

This clonotype was seen a few times. CDR3 nucleotides: TGTGCCAGCAGCCAAGAAGGAGGGGCCCGGGGAGAGACCCAGTACTTC. Residues: CASSQEGGARGETQYF. The chain employs TRBV14 and TRBJ2-5; a possible D gene is TRBD2 (6 bases). V shed 0 bases and J shed 4 bases, with 15 bases lying between them. CDR3 length: 16 amino acids. CDR1 and CDR2 (germline): SGHDN, FVKESK.

This clonotype was picked up a small number of times. The chain is built from TRBV5-1 and TRBJ1-1, with TRBD1 matching 8 bases. This CDR3 is 14 amino acids long. The germline CDR1 and CDR2 sequences are SGHRS and YFSETQ. J gave up 2 bases and V 3 bases, and 3 bases lay outside the gene matches. CDR3 nucleotides: TGCGCCAGCAGCTCAGGGGGCGCAAACACTGAAGCTTTCTTT. Residues: CASSSGGANTEAFF. The variable domain in full, with the rest retrieved from reference TRBV5-1 and TRBJ1-1, is KAGVTQTPRYLIKTRGQQVTLSCSPISGHRSVSWYQQTPGQGLQFLFEYFSETQRNKGNFPGRFSGRQFSNSRSEMNVSTLELGDSALYLCASSSGGANTEAFFGQGTRLTVV.

This clonotype was picked up a small number of times. The V gene is TRBV10-3, the J gene TRBJ1-2, with D maybe TRBD1 (6 bases). CDR1 is ENHRY, CDR2 SYGVKD, per germline. V gave up 4 bases and J gave up 1 base, with 13 bases separating them. This CDR3 has 15 residues. CDR3 coding DNA: TGTGCCATCAGTGTGTCACCGGACAGTAACTATGGCTACACCTTC. Encoded protein: CAISVSPDSNYGYTF.

The chain couples TRBV20-1 to TRBJ2-3; TRBD2 agrees at 7 bases. This CDR3 has 17 amino acids. The V and J ends lost 3 bases and 8 bases, in that order; junction bases with no gene match: 20. In germline, CDR1 is DFQATT, CDR2 SNEGSKA (reference sequence). CDR3 residues: CSASRGGRDYPPSTQYF. The CDR3, as DNA: TGCAGTGCTAGTCGGGGCGGTCGGGACTACCCTCCTTCTACGCAGTATTTT.

The chain employs TRBV27 and TRBJ2-1; 9 positions agree with TRBD1. V shed 4 bases, J shed 8 bases, and the junction held 6 bases outside the gene matches. CDR3 size: 14 residues. Germline assignment: CDR1 MNHEY and CDR2 SMNVEV (reference sequence). The CDR3 reads CASSCWDRVYEQFF. CDR3 bases: TGTGCCAGCAGTTGTTGGGACAGGGTCTATGAGCAGTTCTTC.

There are a few counts of this clonotype. The J gene is TRBJ2-4, the V gene TRBV4-1; either TRBD1 or TRBD2 may fit D (5 bases each). With 5 bases removed from V and 3 bases from J, the gap between germline ends came to 23 bases. Germline V lookup: CDR1 MGHRA, CDR2 YSYEKL. The CDR3 is made up of 18 amino acids. CDR3 sequence: CASSTLTAAVGVKNIQYF. The CDR3, as DNA: TGCGCCAGCAGCACCTTGACGGCTGCGGTGGGGGTCAAAAACATTCAGTACTTC.